This T cell receptor beta chain was captured by sequencing in a study of siplizumab effects on memory and regulatory T cells. Study conclusions and caveats: The apparent diversity of naive T cells exceeded that of memory cells, and naive T cells seemed to make a major contribution to the alloresponse. Where siplizumab was present, mappable alloreactive CD4+ clones averaged 68.8% Treg-derived, compared with less than 35% in controls. An assignable naive or memory phenotype was lacking in roughly 80-95% of proliferating CD4+ or CD8+ clones.

Trimming removed 6 bases at V and 1 base at J, with 12 bases between. Germline CDR1 is MNHNY and CDR2 is SVGAGI (reference sequence). This CDR3 contains 14 residues. TCR templates numbering 95,000 to 100,000 were assayed per sample. Here immunoSEQ multiplex PCR was the method, and the copy in TCRdb shows in-frame clones only, minus some. The data hold tens of thousands of clones, with roughly 97% observed a single time. Worth noting for this clone: Its antigen is as yet unknown.

The sequenced material came from naive CD4+ T cells sorted from blood. The chain recombines TRBV6-6 with TRBJ1-1; D not resolved. This clonotype was obtained from a human donor in good health. DNA for the CDR3: TGTGCCAGCAGGAAACGAAACAGGAACACTGAAGCTTTCTTT. Residues: CASRKRNRNTEAFF.